This T cell receptor (beta chain) emerged from a study of long-term antiretroviral therapy in people with HIV. The study's findings and limits: Repertoires from HIV showed CDR3 length ranges narrower than those of controls.

The libraries were made with immunoSEQ v3.0 at survey level. The repertoire was sequenced with immunoSEQ multiplex PCR; TCRdb's copy has only in-frame clones and lacks some. The sample gives tens of thousands of clones, about 89% of which show up once; roughly 5% is in the top ten. This clone occurred once. What it binds is unknown. The CDR3 totals 18 residues. This specimen consisted of unsorted PBMCs, obtained 0.1 years before starting antiretroviral therapy. The sequence was collected from a woman between 45 and 60 years old with HIV. The rearrangement uses TRBV21-1 and TRBJ2-3; TRBD2, the D gene given by the table, was not confirmed from the DNA. TRBV21-1 is a documented pseudogene. CDR3 sequence reads: CASSIPAQRGTNTDTQYF. CDR3 nucleotides: TGTGCCAGCAGCATCCCTGCACAGCGGGGGACCAACACAGATACGCAGTATTTT.